This TCR beta chain was captured by sequencing in a study of shared clonotypes between healthy human individuals. Study findings and constraints: Represented diversity, genetic and exposure-history alike, was limited by few donors. Around 5% was the fraction of naive CD4 clonotypes found shared across four donors.

The authors ran the assay at deep level. Profiled with immunoSEQ multiplex PCR; TCRdb holds only in-frame clones, not every one. The table lists approximately 2,000,000 clones, roughly 90% of them singletons. This clone was found a few times. What it recognizes is unknown. The CDR3 is 15 residues long. In germline, CDR1 is GTSNPN, CDR2 SVGIG (reference sequence). With 1 base clipped from V and 6 bases from J, the junction kept 7 bases outside the gene matches. The sequenced material came from naive CD4+ T cells from PBMCs. This sample's subset: CD45RA+ positively selected. The sequence derives from a man aged 18 to 30 in good health. Some clones in this sample may be carry-over from other donors' samples. The chain links TRBV30 to TRBJ1-1; TRBD1 matches at 11 bases. The CDR3: CAWSAQDRGPPEAFF. The CDR3 nucleotides read TGTGCCTGGAGTGCACAGGACAGGGGGCCCCCTGAAGCTTTCTTT.